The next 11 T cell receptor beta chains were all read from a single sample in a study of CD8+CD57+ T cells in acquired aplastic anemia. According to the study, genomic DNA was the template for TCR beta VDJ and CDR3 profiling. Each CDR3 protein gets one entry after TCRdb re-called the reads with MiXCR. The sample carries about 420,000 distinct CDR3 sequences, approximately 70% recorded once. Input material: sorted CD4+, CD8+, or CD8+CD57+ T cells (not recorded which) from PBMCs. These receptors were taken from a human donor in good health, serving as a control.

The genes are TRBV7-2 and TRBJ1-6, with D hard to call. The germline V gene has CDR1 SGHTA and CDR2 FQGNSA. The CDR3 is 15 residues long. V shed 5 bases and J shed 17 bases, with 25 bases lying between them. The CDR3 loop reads CASSKDTFKYGSIHF. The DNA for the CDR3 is TGTGCCAGCAGCAAAGATACTTTTAAGTATGGCTCCATCCACTTT.

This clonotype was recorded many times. The CDR3 reads CATTRLGQYVTGELFF. In DNA, the CDR3 is TGTGCCACCACACGCTTAGGACAGTATGTCACCGGGGAGCTGTTTTTT. The chain links TRBV15 to TRBJ2-2; a weak D match, TRBD1 (6 bases). The CDR3 length is 16 residues. Per the germline V gene, CDR1 is LNHNV and CDR2 is YYDKDF (reference sequence). Trimming took off 7 bases at V and 4 bases at J, with 19 bases between the two ends.

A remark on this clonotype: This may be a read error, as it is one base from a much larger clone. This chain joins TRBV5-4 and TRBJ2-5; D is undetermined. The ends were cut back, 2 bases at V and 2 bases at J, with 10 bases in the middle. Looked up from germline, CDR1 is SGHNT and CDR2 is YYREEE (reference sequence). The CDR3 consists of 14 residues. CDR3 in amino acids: CASSFQDWQETQYF. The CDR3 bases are TGTGCCAGCAGCTTTCAGGATTGGCAAGAGACCCAGTACTTC. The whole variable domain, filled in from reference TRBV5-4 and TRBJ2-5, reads ETGVTQSPTHLIKTRGQQVTLRCSSQSGHNTVSWYQQALGQGPQFIFQYYREEENGRGNFPPRFSGLQFPNYSSELNVNALELDDSALYLCASSFQDWQETQYFGPGTRLLVL.

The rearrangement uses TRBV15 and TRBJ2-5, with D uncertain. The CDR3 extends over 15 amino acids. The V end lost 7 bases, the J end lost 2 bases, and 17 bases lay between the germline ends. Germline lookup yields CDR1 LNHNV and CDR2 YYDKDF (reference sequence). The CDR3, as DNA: TGTGCCACCACCGATATCGACAAGCTACAAGAGACCCAGTACTTC. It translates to CATTDIDKLQETQYF.

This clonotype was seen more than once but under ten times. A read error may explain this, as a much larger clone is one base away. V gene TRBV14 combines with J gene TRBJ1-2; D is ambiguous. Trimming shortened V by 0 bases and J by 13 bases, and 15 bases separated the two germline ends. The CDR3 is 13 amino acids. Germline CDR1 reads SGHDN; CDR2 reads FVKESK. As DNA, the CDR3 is TGTGCCAGCAGCCAAGATTTCGGGTGGAGCTGCACCTTC. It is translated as CASSQDFGWSCTF.

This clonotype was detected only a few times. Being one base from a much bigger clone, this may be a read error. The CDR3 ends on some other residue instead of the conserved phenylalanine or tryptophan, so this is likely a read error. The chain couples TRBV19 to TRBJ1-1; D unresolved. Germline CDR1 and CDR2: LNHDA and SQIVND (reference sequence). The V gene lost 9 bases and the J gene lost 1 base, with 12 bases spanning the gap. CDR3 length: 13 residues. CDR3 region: CASSLIGNTEAFS. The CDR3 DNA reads TGTGCCAGCAGCTTGATCGGGAACACTGAAGCTTTCTCT.

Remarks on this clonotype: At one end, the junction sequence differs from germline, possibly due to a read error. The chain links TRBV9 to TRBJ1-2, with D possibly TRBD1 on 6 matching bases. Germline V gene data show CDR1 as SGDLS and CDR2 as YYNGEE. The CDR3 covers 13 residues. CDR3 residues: CASSLGRGYETQF. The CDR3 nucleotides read TGTGCCAGCAGCTTGGGCAGGGGCTATGAGACCCAGTTC.

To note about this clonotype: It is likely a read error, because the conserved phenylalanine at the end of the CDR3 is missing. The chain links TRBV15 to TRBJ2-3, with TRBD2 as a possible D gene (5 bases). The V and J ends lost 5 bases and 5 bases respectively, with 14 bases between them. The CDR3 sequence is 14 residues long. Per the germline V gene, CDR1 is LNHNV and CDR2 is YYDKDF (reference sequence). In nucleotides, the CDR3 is TGTGCCACCAGCCCGGATGCCGGGGAAGATACGCAGTATGTT. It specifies CATSPDAGEDTQYV.

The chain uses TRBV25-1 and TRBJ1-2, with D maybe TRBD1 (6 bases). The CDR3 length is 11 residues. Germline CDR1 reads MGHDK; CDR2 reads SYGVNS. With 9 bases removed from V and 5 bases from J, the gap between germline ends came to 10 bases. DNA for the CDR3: TGTGCCAGGGGGCAGGGGTATGGCTACACCTTC. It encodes CARGQGYGYTF.

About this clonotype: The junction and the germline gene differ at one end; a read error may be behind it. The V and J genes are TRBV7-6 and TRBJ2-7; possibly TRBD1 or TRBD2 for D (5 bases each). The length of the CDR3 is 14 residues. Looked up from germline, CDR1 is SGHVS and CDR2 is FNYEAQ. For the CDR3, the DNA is TGTGCCAGCAGCTTAGTGAGAGGGGAATACGCGCAGTACTTC. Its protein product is CASSLVRGEYAQYF.

The CDR3 here is CATSRRQGASGANVLTF. Here the CDR3 DNA reads TGTGCCACCAGCAGGAGACAGGGGGCGTCTGGGGCCAACGTCCTGACTTTC. This chain joins TRBV15 and TRBJ2-6; 10 nucleotides line up with TRBD1. The V segment lost 3 bases and the J segment 1 base; nucleotides outside the gene matches: 3. Germline V gives CDR1 LNHNV, CDR2 YYDKDF (reference sequence). The CDR3 loop spans 17 amino acids.